The sequence of this T cell receptor beta chain was determined in a study of CD8+ T cells in alopecia areata. To note about this clone: The antigen is undetermined.

The sample's treatment: oral pan-JAK inhibitor, 5-10 mg twice daily. Study observations and caveats: Whether baseline CD8+ expansion is linked to response remains uncertain, given a single nonresponder. An increase in clonality over normal scalp was evident in lesional scalp, especially alopecia totalis/universalis. Within the top 100, expanded CD8+ clones significantly decreased with tofacitinib, as did scalp clonality.

cDNA prepared by RNA extraction and subsequent reverse transcription served as the template for sequencing. Profiling relied on immunoSEQ multiplex PCR, and the TCRdb table lists in-frame clones only, not all of them. This sample yields about 140,000 clones, of which roughly four fifths are seen a single time; 25% belongs to the top ten. The TCR comes from a human donor with alopecia areata. Specimen: CD8+ T cells sorted from blood, collected at week 4, from a patient treated with tofacitinib.

The CDR3 reads CASSPWVSGGTYEQYF. The CDR3 region has the DNA TGTGCCAGCAGTCCCTGGGTGAGCGGGGGAACCTACGAGCAGTACTTC. This sequence joins TRBV2 and TRBJ2-7, with TRBD2 matching over 8 bases. Per germline, CDR1 SNHLY and CDR2 FYNNEI. V gave up 5 bases and J gave up 2 bases; unmatched junction bases: 11. CDR3 length: 16 residues.